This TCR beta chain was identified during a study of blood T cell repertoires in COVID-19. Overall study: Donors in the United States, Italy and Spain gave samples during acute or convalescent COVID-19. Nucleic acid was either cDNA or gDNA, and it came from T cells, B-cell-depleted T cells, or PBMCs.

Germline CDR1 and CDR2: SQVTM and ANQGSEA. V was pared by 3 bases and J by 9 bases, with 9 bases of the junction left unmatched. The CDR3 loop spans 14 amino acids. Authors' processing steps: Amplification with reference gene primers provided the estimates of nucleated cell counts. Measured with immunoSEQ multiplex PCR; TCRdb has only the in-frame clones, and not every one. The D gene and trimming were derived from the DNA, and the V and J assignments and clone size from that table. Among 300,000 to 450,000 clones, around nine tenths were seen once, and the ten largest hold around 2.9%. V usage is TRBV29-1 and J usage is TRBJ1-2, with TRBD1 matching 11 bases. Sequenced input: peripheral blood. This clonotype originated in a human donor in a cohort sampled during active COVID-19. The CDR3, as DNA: TGCAGCGTTGACCGCGCGGGACAGGGGGGGAGCTACACCTTC. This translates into CSVDRAGQGGSYTF.